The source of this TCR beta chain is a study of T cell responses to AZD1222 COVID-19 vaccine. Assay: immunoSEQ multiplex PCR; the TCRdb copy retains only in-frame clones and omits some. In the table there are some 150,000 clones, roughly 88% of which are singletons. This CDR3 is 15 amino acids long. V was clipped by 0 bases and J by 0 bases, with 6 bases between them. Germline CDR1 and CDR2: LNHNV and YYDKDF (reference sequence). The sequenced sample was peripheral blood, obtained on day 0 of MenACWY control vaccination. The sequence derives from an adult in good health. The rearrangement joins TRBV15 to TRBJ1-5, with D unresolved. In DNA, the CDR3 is TGTGCCACCAGCAGAGATCAGTATAGCAATCAGCCCCAGCATTTT. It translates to CATSRDQYSNQPQHF. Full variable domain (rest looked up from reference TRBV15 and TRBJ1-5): DAMVIQNPRYQVTQFGKPVTLSCSQTLNHNVMYWYQQKSSQAPKLLFHYYDKDFNNEADTPDNFQSRRPNTSFCFLDIRSPGLGDTAMYLCATSRDQYSNQPQHFGDGTRLSIL.